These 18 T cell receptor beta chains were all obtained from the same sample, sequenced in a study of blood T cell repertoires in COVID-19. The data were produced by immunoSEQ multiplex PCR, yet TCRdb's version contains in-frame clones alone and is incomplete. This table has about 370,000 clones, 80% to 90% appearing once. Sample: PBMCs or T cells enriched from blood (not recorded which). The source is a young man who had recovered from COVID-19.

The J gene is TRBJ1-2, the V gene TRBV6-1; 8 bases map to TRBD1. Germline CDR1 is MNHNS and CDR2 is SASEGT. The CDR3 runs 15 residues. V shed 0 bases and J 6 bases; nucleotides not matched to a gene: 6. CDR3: CASSEAFRGRNGYTF. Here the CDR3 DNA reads TGTGCCAGCAGTGAAGCGTTCAGGGGGCGAAATGGCTACACCTTC.

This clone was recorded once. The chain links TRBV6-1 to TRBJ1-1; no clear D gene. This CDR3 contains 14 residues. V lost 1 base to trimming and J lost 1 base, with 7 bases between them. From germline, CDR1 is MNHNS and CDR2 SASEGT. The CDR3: CASSEGARNTEAFF. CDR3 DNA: TGTGCCAGCAGTGAAGGGGCGCGGAACACTGAAGCTTTCTTT.

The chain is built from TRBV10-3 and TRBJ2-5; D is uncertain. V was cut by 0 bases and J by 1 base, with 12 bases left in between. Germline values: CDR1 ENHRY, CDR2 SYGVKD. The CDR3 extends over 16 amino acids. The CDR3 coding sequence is TGTGCCATCAGTGAGTCCCCCCGGCAGGCCCAAGAGACCCAGTACTTC. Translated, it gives CAISESPRQAQETQYF.

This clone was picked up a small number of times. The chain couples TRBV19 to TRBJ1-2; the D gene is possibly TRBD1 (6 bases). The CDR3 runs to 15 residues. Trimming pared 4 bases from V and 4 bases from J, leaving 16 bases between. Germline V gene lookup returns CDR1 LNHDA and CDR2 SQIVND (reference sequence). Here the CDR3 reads CASSKGGLRGYGYTF. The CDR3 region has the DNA TGTGCCAGTAGTAAGGGGGGACTACGGGGCTATGGCTACACCTTC. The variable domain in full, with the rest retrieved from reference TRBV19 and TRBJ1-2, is DGGITQSPKYLFRKEGQNVTLSCEQNLNHDAMYWYRQDPGQGLRLIYYSQIVNDFQKGDIAEGYSVSREKKESFPLTVTSAQKNPTAFYLCASSKGGLRGYGYTFGSGTRLTVV.

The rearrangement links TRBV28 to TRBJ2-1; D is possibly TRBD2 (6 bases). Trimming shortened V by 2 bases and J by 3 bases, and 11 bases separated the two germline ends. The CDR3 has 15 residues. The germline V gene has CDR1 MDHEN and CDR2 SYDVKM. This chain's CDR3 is CASSLAGRGYNEQFF. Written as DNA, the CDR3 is TGTGCCAGCAGTTTAGCGGGAAGGGGCTACAATGAGCAGTTCTTC.

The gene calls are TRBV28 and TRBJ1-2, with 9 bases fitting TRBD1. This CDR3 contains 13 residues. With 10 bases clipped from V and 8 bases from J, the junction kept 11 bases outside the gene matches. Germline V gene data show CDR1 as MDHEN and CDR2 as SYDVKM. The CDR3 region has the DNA TGTGCCATCAATCCCGGGACAGGGATCGGCTACACCTTC. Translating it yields CAINPGTGIGYTF.

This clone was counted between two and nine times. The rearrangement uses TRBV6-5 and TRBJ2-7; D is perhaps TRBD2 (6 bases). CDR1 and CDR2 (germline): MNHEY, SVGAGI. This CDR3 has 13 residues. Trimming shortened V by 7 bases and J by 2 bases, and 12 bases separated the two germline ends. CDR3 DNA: TGTGCCAGCATTGCGGGGTCTACCTACGAGCAGTACTTC. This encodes CASIAGSTYEQYF.

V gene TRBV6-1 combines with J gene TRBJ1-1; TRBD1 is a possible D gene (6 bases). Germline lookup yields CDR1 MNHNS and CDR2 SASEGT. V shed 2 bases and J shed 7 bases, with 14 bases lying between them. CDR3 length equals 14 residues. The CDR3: CASSESAGAFEAFF. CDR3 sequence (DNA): TGTGCCAGCAGTGAAAGTGCGGGGGCGTTTGAAGCTTTCTTT.

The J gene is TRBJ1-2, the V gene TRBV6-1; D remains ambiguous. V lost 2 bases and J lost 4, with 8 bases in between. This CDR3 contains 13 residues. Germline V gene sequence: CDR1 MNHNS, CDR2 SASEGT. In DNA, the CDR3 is TGTGCCAGCAGTGAAATGGCGGTCTATGGCTACACCTTC. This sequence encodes CASSEMAVYGYTF.

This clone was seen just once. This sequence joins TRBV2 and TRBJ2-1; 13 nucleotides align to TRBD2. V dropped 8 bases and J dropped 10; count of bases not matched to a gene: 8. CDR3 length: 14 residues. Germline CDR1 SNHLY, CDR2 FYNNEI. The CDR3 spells CASVRTSGSMEQFF. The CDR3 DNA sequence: TGTGCCAGCGTCAGGACTAGCGGGAGTATGGAGCAGTTCTTC.

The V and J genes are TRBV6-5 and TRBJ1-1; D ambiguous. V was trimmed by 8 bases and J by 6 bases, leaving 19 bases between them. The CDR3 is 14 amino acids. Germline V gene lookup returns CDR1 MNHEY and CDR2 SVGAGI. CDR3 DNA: TGTGCCAGCTTACCCGGGATTTCTCGAGCTGAAGCTTTCTTT. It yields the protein CASLPGISRAEAFF.

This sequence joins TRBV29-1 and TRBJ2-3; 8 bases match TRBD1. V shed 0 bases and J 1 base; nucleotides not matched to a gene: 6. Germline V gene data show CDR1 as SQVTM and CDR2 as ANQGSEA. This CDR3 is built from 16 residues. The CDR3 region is CSVEDHRDRRTDTQYF. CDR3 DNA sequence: TGCAGCGTTGAAGATCACCGGGACAGGCGCACAGATACGCAGTATTTT.

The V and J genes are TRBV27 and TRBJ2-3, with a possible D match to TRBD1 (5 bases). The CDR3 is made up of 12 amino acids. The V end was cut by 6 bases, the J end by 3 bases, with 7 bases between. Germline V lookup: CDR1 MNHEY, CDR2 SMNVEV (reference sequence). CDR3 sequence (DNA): TGTGCCAGCAGAGGGGTTACAGATACGCAGTATTTT. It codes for CASRGVTDTQYF.

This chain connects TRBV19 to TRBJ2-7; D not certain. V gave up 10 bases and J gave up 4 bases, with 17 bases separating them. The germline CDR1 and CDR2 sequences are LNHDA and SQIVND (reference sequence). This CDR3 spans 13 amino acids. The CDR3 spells CAISTRLGYEQYF. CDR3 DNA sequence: TGTGCCATATCGACGAGACTTGGGTACGAGCAGTACTTC.

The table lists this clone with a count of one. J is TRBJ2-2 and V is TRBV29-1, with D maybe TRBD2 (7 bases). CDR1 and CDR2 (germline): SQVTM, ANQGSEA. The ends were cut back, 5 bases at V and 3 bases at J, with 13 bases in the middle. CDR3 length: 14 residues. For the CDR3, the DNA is TGCAGCGTTCGGAGCGGGACATACACCGGGGAGCTGTTTTTT. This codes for CSVRSGTYTGELFF.

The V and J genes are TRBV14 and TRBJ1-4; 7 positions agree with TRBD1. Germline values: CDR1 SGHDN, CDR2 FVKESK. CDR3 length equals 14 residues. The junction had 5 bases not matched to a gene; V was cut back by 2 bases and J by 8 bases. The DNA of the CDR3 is TGTGCCAGCAGCCAAAACCTACAGGGGGAAAAACTGTTTTTT. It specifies CASSQNLQGEKLFF.

The CDR3 region is CASSRTSGNTDTQYF. For the CDR3, the DNA is TGTGCCAGCAGCCGGACTAGCGGAAACACAGATACGCAGTATTTT. The V and J genes are TRBV7-2 and TRBJ2-3; 10 bases match TRBD2. The CDR3 is 15 amino acids. V trimming: 5 bases; J trimming: 2 bases; junction bases outside the gene matches: 4. Germline assignment: CDR1 SGHTA and CDR2 FQGNSA. Together with reference TRBV7-2 and TRBJ2-3, the CDR3 gives the full variable domain: GAGVSQSPSNKVTEKGKDVELRCDPISGHTALYWYRQSLGQGLEFLIYFQGNSAPDKSGLPSDRFSAERTGGSVSTLTIQRTQQEDSAVYLCASSRTSGNTDTQYFGPGTRLTVL.

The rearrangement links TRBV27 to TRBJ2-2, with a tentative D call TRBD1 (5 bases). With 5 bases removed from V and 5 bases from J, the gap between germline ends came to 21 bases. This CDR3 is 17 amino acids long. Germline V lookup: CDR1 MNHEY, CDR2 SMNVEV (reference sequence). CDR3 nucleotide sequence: TGTGCCAGCAGTCCTTTTGGGGCGGCTCTCCTGACCGGGGAGCTGTTTTTT. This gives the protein CASSPFGAALLTGELFF.